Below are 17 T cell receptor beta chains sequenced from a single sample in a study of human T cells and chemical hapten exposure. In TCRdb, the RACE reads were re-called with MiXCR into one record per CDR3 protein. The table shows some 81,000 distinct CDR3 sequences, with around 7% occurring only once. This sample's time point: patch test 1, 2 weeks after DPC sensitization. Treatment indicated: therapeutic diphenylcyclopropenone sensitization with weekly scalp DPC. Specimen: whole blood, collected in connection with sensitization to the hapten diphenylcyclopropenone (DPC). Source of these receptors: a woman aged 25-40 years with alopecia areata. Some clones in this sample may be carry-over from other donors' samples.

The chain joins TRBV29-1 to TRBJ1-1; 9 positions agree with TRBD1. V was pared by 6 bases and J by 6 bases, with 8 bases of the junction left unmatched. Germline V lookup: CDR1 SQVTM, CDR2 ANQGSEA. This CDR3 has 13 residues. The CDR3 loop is CSVDGQGSSEAFF. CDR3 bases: TGCAGCGTCGACGGACAGGGGAGTTCTGAAGCTTTCTTT. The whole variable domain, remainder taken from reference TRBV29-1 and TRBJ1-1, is SAVISQKPSRDICQRGTSLTIQCQVDSQVTMMFWYRQQPGQSLTLIATANQGSEATYESGFVIDKFPISRPNLTFSTLTVSNMSPEDSSIYLCSVDGQGSSEAFFGQGTRLTVV.

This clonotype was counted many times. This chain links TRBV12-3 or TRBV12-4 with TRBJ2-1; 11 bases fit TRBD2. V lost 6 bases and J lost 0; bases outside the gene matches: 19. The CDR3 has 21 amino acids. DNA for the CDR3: TGTGCCAGCAGCCGTCGGTTGGTGGTTCTAGCGGGGGGAAGCTCCTACAATGAGCAGTTCTTC. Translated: CASSRRLVVLAGGSSYNEQFF.

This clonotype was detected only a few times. CDR3 in DNA: TGTGCCAGCAGCTTAGGCAACGAGCAGTACTTC. The encoded protein is CASSLGNEQYF. V gene TRBV7-6 combines with J gene TRBJ2-7; D remains unclear. V lost 1 base, J lost 5 bases, and 3 bases lay in between. The CDR3 is 11 residues long. CDR1 SGHVS and CDR2 FNYEAQ come from the germline V gene.

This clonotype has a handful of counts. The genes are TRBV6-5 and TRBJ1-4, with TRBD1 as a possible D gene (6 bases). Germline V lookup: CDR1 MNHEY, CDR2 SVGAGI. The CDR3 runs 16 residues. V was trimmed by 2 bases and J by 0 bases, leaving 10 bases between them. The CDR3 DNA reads TGTGCCAGCAGTTACGGACAGCCATCAACTAATGAAAAACTGTTTTTT. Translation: CASSYGQPSTNEKLFF.

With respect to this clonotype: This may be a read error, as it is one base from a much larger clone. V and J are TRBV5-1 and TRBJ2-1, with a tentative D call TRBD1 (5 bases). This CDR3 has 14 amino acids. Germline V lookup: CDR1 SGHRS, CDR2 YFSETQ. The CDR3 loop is CAISLGLLEDEQFF. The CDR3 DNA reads TGCGCCATCAGCTTGGGGCTCTTAGAGGATGAGCAGTTCTTC.

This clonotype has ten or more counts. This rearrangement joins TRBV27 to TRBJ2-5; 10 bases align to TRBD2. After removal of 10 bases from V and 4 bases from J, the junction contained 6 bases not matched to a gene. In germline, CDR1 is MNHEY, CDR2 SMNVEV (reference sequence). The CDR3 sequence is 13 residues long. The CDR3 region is CAIQRGGGETQYF. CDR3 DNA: TGTGCCATCCAGCGGGGGGGCGGAGAGACCCAGTACTTC.

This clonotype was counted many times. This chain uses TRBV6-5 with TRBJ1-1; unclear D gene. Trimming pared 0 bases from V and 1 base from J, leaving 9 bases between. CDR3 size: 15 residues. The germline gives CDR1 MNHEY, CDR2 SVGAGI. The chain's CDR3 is CASSYSDPSNTEAFF. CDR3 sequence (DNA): TGTGCCAGCAGTTACTCAGATCCCTCGAACACTGAAGCTTTCTTT.

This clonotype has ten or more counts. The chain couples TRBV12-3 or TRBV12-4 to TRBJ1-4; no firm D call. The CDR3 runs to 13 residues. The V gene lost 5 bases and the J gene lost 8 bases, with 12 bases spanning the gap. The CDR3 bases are TGTGCCAGCAGTCTAAGAGGGAAGGAAAAACTGTTTTTT. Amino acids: CASSLRGKEKLFF.

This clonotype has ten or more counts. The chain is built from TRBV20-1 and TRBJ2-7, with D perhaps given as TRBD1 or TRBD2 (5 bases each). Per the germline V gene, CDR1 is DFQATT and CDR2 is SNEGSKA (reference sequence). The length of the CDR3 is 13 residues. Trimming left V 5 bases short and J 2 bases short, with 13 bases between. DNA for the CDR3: TGCAGTGCTCCCCGCCAGGGAGCCTACGAGCAGTACTTC. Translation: CSAPRQGAYEQYF.

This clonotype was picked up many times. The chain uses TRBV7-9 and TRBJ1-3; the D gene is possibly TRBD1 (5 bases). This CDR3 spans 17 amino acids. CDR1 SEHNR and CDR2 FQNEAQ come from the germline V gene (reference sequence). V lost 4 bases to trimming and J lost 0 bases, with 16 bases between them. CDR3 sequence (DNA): TGTGCCAGCAGCTCTGGGACGGCCTATGCCTCTGGAAACACCATATATTTT. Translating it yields CASSSGTAYASGNTIYF.

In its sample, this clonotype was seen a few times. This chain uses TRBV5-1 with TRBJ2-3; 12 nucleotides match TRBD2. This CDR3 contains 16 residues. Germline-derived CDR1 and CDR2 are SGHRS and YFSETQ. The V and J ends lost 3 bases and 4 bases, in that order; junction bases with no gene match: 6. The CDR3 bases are TGCGCCAGCAGCTCCCGACTAGCGGGGGCCGCAGATACGCAGTATTTT. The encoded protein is CASSSRLAGAADTQYF.

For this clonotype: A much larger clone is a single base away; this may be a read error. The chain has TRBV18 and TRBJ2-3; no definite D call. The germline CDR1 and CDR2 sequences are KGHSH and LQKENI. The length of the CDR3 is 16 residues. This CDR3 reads CVSSPRMSSGTDTQYF. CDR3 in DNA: TGTGTCAGCTCACCACGGATGTCTTCTGGCACAGATACGCAGTATTTT.

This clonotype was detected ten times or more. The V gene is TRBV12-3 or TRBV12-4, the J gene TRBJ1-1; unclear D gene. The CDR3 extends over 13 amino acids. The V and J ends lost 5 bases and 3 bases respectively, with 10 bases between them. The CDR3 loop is CASSTRKDTEAFF. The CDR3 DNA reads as TGTGCCAGCAGTACCCGCAAAGACACTGAAGCTTTCTTT.

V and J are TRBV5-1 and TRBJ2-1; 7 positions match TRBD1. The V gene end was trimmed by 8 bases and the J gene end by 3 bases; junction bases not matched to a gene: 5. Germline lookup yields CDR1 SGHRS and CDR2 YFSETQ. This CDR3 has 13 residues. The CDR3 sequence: CASTGVYYNEQFF. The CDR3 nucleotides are TGCGCCAGTACAGGGGTGTACTACAATGAGCAGTTCTTC.

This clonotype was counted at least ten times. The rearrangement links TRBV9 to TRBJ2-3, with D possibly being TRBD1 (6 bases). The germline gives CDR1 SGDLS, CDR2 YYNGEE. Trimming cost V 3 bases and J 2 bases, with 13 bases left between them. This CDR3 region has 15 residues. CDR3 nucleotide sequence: TGTGCCAGCAGCGAAACGGGACACCCCACAGATACGCAGTATTTT. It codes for CASSETGHPTDTQYF.

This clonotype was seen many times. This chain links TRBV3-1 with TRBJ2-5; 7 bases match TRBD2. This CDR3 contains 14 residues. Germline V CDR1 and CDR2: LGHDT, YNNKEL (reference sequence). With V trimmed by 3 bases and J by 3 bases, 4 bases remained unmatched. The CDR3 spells CASSQPGLKETQYF. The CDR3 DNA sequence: TGTGCCAGCAGCCAGCCGGGACTAAAAGAGACCCAGTACTTC.

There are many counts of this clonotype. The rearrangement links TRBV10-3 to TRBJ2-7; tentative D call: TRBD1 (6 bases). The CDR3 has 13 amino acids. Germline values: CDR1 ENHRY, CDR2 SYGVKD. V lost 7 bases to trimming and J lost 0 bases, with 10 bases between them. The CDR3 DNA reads TGTGCCATCACAACAGGGAGCTCCTACGAGCAGTACTTC. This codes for CAITTGSSYEQYF.